Given below is one TCR beta chain in context. Its antigen remains unknown. TCRdb passed the 5' RACE reads through MiXCR, listing each CDR3 protein once. The sample contains more than 150,000 distinct CDR3 sequences, around 10% of which appear only once. This specimen belongs to a study of T-cell memory formation after mild COVID-19. Study background: The study found TCR clusters largely donor specific. Regarding the study as a whole: For contracting clones, CD4+ ones sat mainly in CM and EM, CD8+ in EMRA.

From germline, CDR1 is SNHLY and CDR2 FYNNEI. CDR3 length: 10 residues. The V end was cut by 5 bases, the J end by 5 bases, with 2 bases between. The origin of this receptor is a man between 18 and 29 years old who had mild COVID-19 (a few samples of this study predate the infection). Cell type and time point are not known. Sequenced sample: PBMCs or a T cell subset sorted from them (not recorded which). J is TRBJ2-3 and V is TRBV2; D is unclear. The CDR3 sequence is CASSIDTQYF. The CDR3, as DNA: TGTGCCAGCAGTATAGATACGCAGTATTTT.